This T cell receptor beta chain was found in a study of spatial heterogeneity in lung cancer. Time point noted: blood at routine non-recurrence follow-up after resection. Unsorted tumor, nontumor lung tissue or cryopreserved PBMC supplied the whole RNA. This clonotype was found many times. The CDR3 is 14 residues long. V lost 1 base, J lost 5 bases, and 0 bases stayed unmatched. Per germline, CDR1 LGHNA and CDR2 YNFKEQ. Every cDNA TCR molecule received its own unique molecular identifier. MiXCR, applied by TCRdb to the 5' RACE reads, yields one record per CDR3 protein. Of about 30,000 distinct CDR3 sequences listed, roughly 6% are singletons.

Sequenced material: PBMCs, taken at follow-up. The clonotype was recovered from a male donor with early-stage non-small cell lung cancer. The gene calls are TRBV4-2 and TRBJ2-1, with 9 bases matching TRBD2. This CDR3 is CASSQGTSDNEQFF. The DNA of the CDR3 is TGTGCCAGCAGCCAAGGGACTAGCGACAATGAGCAGTTCTTC.